A single sample is the source of the 7 T cell receptor beta chains below, sequenced in a study of T cell responses to AZD1222 COVID-19 vaccine. The repertoire was sequenced with immunoSEQ multiplex PCR; TCRdb's copy has only in-frame clones and lacks some. The sample shows roughly 120,000 clones, less than 90% of them seen only once. This sample comprised peripheral blood, obtained on day 0 of AZD1222 vaccination. These TCRs come from an adult in good health.

This sequence joins TRBV5-1 and TRBJ2-1; 9 nucleotides agree with TRBD1. The V gene's germline CDR1 is SGHRS and CDR2 YFSETQ. There are 15 residues in the CDR3. The ends lost 6 bases at V and 8 bases at J; junction bases unmatched: 12. This CDR3 is CASTSGGQGYDEQFF. The CDR3 DNA reads as TGCGCCAGCACCTCCGGGGGACAGGGATACGATGAGCAGTTCTTC.

The chain is built from TRBV28 and TRBJ1-4; a weak D match, TRBD1 (5 bases). This CDR3 spans 14 amino acids. The ends were cut back, 5 bases at V and 7 bases at J, with 14 bases in the middle. Germline CDR1 reads MDHEN; CDR2 reads SYDVKM. The CDR3 spells CASSIGQWAEKLFF. The CDR3 nucleotides read TGTGCCAGCAGTATAGGACAATGGGCTGAAAAACTGTTTTTT.

The chain combines TRBV5-4 with TRBJ2-6; unclear D gene. The CDR3 is 16 residues long. Germline V gives CDR1 SGHNT, CDR2 YYREEE (reference sequence). V was clipped by 4 bases and J by 0 bases, with 11 bases between them. The CDR3 DNA sequence: TGTGCCAGCAGCCCAGATTTGGGCTCTGGGGCCAACGTCCTGACTTTC. It encodes CASSPDLGSGANVLTF.

The V gene is TRBV28, the J gene TRBJ1-2; possible D gene TRBD1, 5 bases. Germline assignment: CDR1 MDHEN and CDR2 SYDVKM. The CDR3 consists of 14 residues. Trimming removed 6 bases at V and 2 bases at J, with 13 bases between. The CDR3: CASSPRGGNYGYTF. For the CDR3, the DNA is TGTGCCAGCAGCCCAAGGGGCGGGAACTATGGCTACACCTTC.

J is TRBJ2-7 and V is TRBV28; D remains unclear. The V end was cut by 5 bases, the J end by 0 bases, with 14 bases between. Germline V gives CDR1 MDHEN, CDR2 SYDVKM. The CDR3 spans 15 residues. This CDR3 is CASSDPRRSSYEQYF. The CDR3 DNA sequence: TGTGCCAGCAGTGACCCTCGGCGGAGCTCCTACGAGCAGTACTTC.

The V and J genes are TRBV28 and TRBJ1-5, with D possibly matching TRBD1 (5 bases). V lost 4 bases, J lost 2 bases, and 18 bases lay in between. The CDR3 sequence is 17 residues long. Germline V gives CDR1 MDHEN, CDR2 SYDVKM. The CDR3 region has the DNA TGTGCCAGCAGTTCGGCTGAAGGGGCGGGGGGCAATCAGCCCCAGCATTTT. Protein: CASSSAEGAGGNQPQHF.

On this clone: Additional DNA sequences in this sample encode the identical CDR3. The chain's CDR3 is CASSIAGSDGYTF. The CDR3 DNA follows: TGTGCCAGTAGTATAGCGGGCTCAGATGGCTACACCTTC. This chain uses TRBV19 with TRBJ1-2; D unresolved. Germline V gene sequence: CDR1 LNHDA, CDR2 SQIVND (reference sequence). V was clipped by 1 base and J by 6 bases, with 9 bases between them. The CDR3 totals 13 residues.